Sequencing of this TCR beta chain was carried out in a study of T cell repertoires in cytomegalovirus infection. TCRdb analysed the reads with MiXCR anew, one entry per CDR3 protein. Of 550,000 to 700,000 distinct CDR3 sequences in the sample, under 45% were seen once. Study-wide findings and caveats: HLA-C-restricted CMV clonotypes gave the most frequent clonotype in two of eight donors.

Of note for this clonotype: The target antigen is unknown.

Trimming took off 7 bases at V and 8 bases at J, with 17 bases between the two ends. The CDR3 length is 13 residues. CDR1 SNHLY and CDR2 FYNNEI come from the germline V gene. The specimen was cultured PBMCs, collected from culture after CMV antigen stimulation. The receptor was isolated from a human donor in good health (CMV status not recorded). Some clones in this sample may be carry-over from other donors' samples. The chain uses TRBV2 and TRBJ1-1; D remains unclear. Here the CDR3 reads CASTDDNRGEAFF. CDR3 nucleotides: TGTGCCAGCACCGATGACAACCGAGGGGAAGCTTTCTTT. Full variable domain (missing parts from reference TRBV2 and TRBJ1-1): EPEVTQTPSHQVTQMGQEVILRCVPISNHLYFYWYRQILGQKVEFLVSFYNNEISEKSEIFDDQFSVERPDGSNFTLKIRSTKLEDSAMYFCASTDDNRGEAFFGQGTRLTVV.